Listed here are 21 T cell receptor beta chains from one sample, sequenced in a study of blood T cell repertoires in COVID-19. Assay used: immunoSEQ multiplex PCR; TCRdb lists only in-frame clones, some missing. The data contain 200,000 to 250,000 clones, approximately 88% of them seen just once; the ten biggest clones take up more than 3%. Sequenced input: PBMCs or T cells enriched from blood (not recorded which). These receptors all come from a woman in her 30s who had been exposed to COVID-19.

V usage is TRBV4-2 and J usage is TRBJ2-7; D is perhaps TRBD1 (5 bases). V was trimmed by 0 bases and J by 0 bases, leaving 6 bases between them. This CDR3 contains 14 residues. CDR1 is LGHNA and CDR2 is YNFKEQ in the germline V gene. The CDR3 reads CASSQDRASYEQYF. The CDR3 DNA sequence: TGTGCCAGCAGCCAAGACAGGGCCTCCTACGAGCAGTACTTC.

The V gene is TRBV21-1, the J gene TRBJ2-3; the table's TRBD2 call for D was not verified on the DNA. TRBV21-1 is termed a pseudogene. There are 17 residues in the CDR3. The CDR3 protein is CASSKMPLAENTDTQYF. For the CDR3, the DNA is TGTGCCAGCAGCAAAATGCCGCTAGCGGAGAACACAGATACGCAGTATTTT.

The rearrangement joins TRBV6-5 to TRBJ2-7, with TRBD2 as a possible D gene (5 bases). CDR1 MNHEY and CDR2 SVGAGI come from the germline V gene. The CDR3 length is 14 residues. The V end lost 7 bases, the J end lost 0 bases, and 13 bases lay between the germline ends. The CDR3 here is CASTRALSSYEQYF. DNA for the CDR3: TGTGCCAGCACGAGGGCCTTGAGCTCCTACGAGCAGTACTTC.

This chain joins TRBV28 and TRBJ1-2; TRBD1 aligns across 9 bases. Losses at the gene ends were 6 bases for V and 3 bases for J; bases not matched to a gene: 8. Germline CDR1 and CDR2: MDHEN and SYDVKM. The CDR3 contains 15 residues. CDR3 region: CASSLTGGTDYGYTF. As DNA, the CDR3 is TGTGCCAGCAGCCTCACAGGGGGCACGGACTATGGCTACACCTTC.

The chain carries TRBV4-1 and TRBJ1-4, with 7 bases fitting TRBD1. With 1 base clipped from V and 8 bases from J, the junction kept 4 bases outside the gene matches. There are 14 residues in the CDR3. CDR1 and CDR2 (germline): MGHRA, YSYEKL. The CDR3 sequence is CASSQVPGGEKLFF. The CDR3 coding sequence is TGCGCCAGCAGCCAAGTGCCAGGGGGGGAAAAACTGTTTTTT.

This clone is a singleton in its sample. The chain employs TRBV5-1 and TRBJ2-5; no clear D gene. CDR3 size: 13 residues. Trimming left V 0 bases short and J 2 bases short, with 5 bases between. Germline V gene lookup returns CDR1 SGHRS and CDR2 YFSETQ. CDR3 region: CASSLAVQETQYF. CDR3 sequence (DNA): TGCGCCAGCAGCTTGGCGGTACAAGAGACCCAGTACTTC.

The J gene is TRBJ1-2, the V gene TRBV30; TRBD1 agrees at 9 bases. The junction had 1 base not matched to a gene; V was cut back by 4 bases and J by 4 bases. The CDR3 contains 12 residues. The germline V gene encodes CDR1 GTSNPN and CDR2 SVGIG (reference sequence). CDR3 loop: CAWTTGGYGYTF. In DNA form, the CDR3 reads TGTGCCTGGACGACAGGGGGCTATGGCTACACCTTC.

The chain uses TRBV28 and TRBJ1-5, with no clear D. Germline loops: CDR1 MDHEN, CDR2 SYDVKM. This CDR3 spans 12 amino acids. V lost 4 bases and J 3 bases, leaving 4 bases between the germline ends. CDR3 loop: CASSSNNQPQHF. CDR3 coding DNA: TGTGCCAGCAGTTCAAACAATCAGCCCCAGCATTTT.

V gene TRBV19 combines with J gene TRBJ1-2; 7 bases agree with TRBD1. CDR3 length: 16 amino acids. Germline V gene sequence: CDR1 LNHDA, CDR2 SQIVND (reference sequence). Losses at the gene ends were 0 bases for V and 4 bases for J; bases not matched to a gene: 8. CDR3 sequence (DNA): TGTGCCAGTAGTATAGATCTATGGCCAGGGGGCTATGGCTACACCTTC. Amino acid sequence: CASSIDLWPGGYGYTF. Supplemented by reference TRBV19 and TRBJ1-2, the full variable domain reads DGGITQSPKYLFRKEGQNVTLSCEQNLNHDAMYWYRQDPGQGLRLIYYSQIVNDFQKGDIAEGYSVSREKKESFPLTVTSAQKNPTAFYLCASSIDLWPGGYGYTFGSGTRLTVV.

The chain is built from TRBV5-1 and TRBJ1-1; D is perhaps TRBD1 (5 bases). This CDR3 has 13 residues. Deletions cut 4 bases from V and 6 bases from J, with 13 bases between. Germline CDR1 reads SGHRS; CDR2 reads YFSETQ. CDR3 residues: CASSGTGLAEAFF. The CDR3 nucleotides are TGCGCCAGCAGCGGTACAGGCCTCGCTGAAGCTTTCTTT.

This rearrangement joins TRBV5-4 to TRBJ1-2, with TRBD1 matching over 8 bases. This CDR3 has 14 residues. CDR1 is SGHNT, CDR2 YYREEE, per germline (reference sequence). The V segment lost 6 bases and the J segment 7 bases; nucleotides outside the gene matches: 11. The CDR3: CASTPSTGEGGYTF. The CDR3 DNA follows: TGTGCCAGCACCCCCTCGACAGGGGAGGGTGGCTACACCTTC.

As concerns this clone: The sample contains more than one DNA sequence encoding this CDR3. This chain links TRBV27 with TRBJ2-7; the match to TRBD1 covers 9 bases. This CDR3 has 13 amino acids. After removal of 3 bases from V and 4 bases from J, the junction contained 1 base not matched to a gene. Looked up from germline, CDR1 is MNHEY and CDR2 is SMNVEV (reference sequence). The CDR3 bases are TGTGCCAGCAGTTTCGGGACAGGGTACGAGCAGTACTTC. This encodes CASSFGTGYEQYF.

The chain couples TRBV19 to TRBJ1-5; D possibly corresponds to TRBD1 (6 bases). CDR3 length: 15 amino acids. The V gene's germline CDR1 is LNHDA and CDR2 SQIVND (reference sequence). V lost 2 bases and J lost 5, with 13 bases in between. The CDR3 here is CASSIRTETYQPQHF. CDR3 coding DNA: TGTGCCAGTAGTATAAGGACAGAGACTTATCAGCCCCAGCATTTT. Full variable domain (remainder filled in from reference TRBV19 and TRBJ1-5): DGGITQSPKYLFRKEGQNVTLSCEQNLNHDAMYWYRQDPGQGLRLIYYSQIVNDFQKGDIAEGYSVSREKKESFPLTVTSAQKNPTAFYLCASSIRTETYQPQHFGDGTRLSIL.

The V call is TRBV10-1, the J call TRBJ2-3, with 10 bases matching TRBD1. Per the germline V gene, CDR1 is WNHNN and CDR2 is SYGVQD (reference sequence). This CDR3 spans 15 amino acids. Trimming cost V 2 bases and J 8 bases; bases outside gene matches: 7. The CDR3 coding sequence is TGCGCCAGCAGTGAGCAGGGACAGGGGCATGGTACGCAGTATTTT. Translation gives CASSEQGQGHGTQYF.

The chain is built from TRBV5-1 and TRBJ2-7, with 9 bases matching TRBD2. J lost 2 bases, V lost 0 bases, and 3 bases had no gene match. CDR3 length: 15 residues. Germline V lookup: CDR1 SGHRS, CDR2 YFSETQ. CDR3 coding DNA: TGCGCCAGCAGCTTGGGGACTAGCGAAACCTACGAGCAGTACTTC. It is translated as CASSLGTSETYEQYF.

The rearrangement uses TRBV10-3 and TRBJ1-2; 7 bases map to TRBD1. Per the germline V gene, CDR1 is ENHRY and CDR2 is SYGVKD. V trimming: 8 bases; J trimming: 6 bases; junction bases outside the gene matches: 9. The CDR3 has 13 amino acids. As DNA, the CDR3 is TGTGCCATCCGGAAAGGGGGCACGGATGGCTACACCTTC. It yields the protein CAIRKGGTDGYTF.

This clone occurred once. The chain links TRBV6-1 to TRBJ1-5; no firm D call. V lost 2 bases to trimming and J lost 6 bases, with 5 bases between them. This CDR3 spans 12 amino acids. Germline V CDR1 and CDR2: MNHNS, SASEGT. The CDR3 DNA is TGTGCCAGCAGTGAACCCCGTCAGCCCCAGCATTTT. Protein product: CASSEPRQPQHF.

V and J are TRBV6-4 and TRBJ1-6; 9 nucleotides match TRBD1. Germline CDR1 MRHNA, CDR2 SNTAGT. With 6 bases clipped from V and 6 bases from J, the junction kept 6 bases outside the gene matches. The CDR3 spans 15 residues. The CDR3 sequence: CASRPGTGFNSPLHF. The CDR3 DNA reads as TGTGCCAGCAGGCCTGGGACAGGGTTTAATTCACCCCTCCACTTT.

This clone was observed a single time. V usage is TRBV7-3 and J usage is TRBJ1-1; 7 nucleotides line up with TRBD1. The V gene's germline CDR1 is SGHTA and CDR2 FQGTGA. The CDR3 covers 16 residues. V dropped 6 bases and J dropped 4; count of bases not matched to a gene: 14. For the CDR3, the DNA is TGTGCCAGCAGTCCAACTCAACAGGGGAGTGCCACTGAAGCTTTCTTT. Translated: CASSPTQQGSATEAFF.

This clone has a single count. The rearrangement uses TRBV6-1 and TRBJ2-7; perhaps TRBD1 as D (6 bases). The germline gives CDR1 MNHNS, CDR2 SASEGT. The CDR3 extends over 14 amino acids. V lost 1 base and J 1 base, leaving 8 bases between the germline ends. The CDR3 spells CASSEVGQSYEQYF. DNA for the CDR3: TGTGCCAGCAGTGAAGTAGGACAGTCCTACGAGCAGTACTTC.

The rearrangement links TRBV19 to TRBJ2-1; 8 bases are a match to TRBD2. The CDR3 loop spans 15 amino acids. Germline trimming cut 7 bases from V and 1 base from J; bases unmatched to any gene: 6. Looked up from germline, CDR1 is LNHDA and CDR2 is SQIVND (reference sequence). CDR3 nucleotide sequence: TGTGCCAGTAACCCAGCGGGAGCGTCCTACAATGAGCAGTTCTTC. Its translation is CASNPAGASYNEQFF.